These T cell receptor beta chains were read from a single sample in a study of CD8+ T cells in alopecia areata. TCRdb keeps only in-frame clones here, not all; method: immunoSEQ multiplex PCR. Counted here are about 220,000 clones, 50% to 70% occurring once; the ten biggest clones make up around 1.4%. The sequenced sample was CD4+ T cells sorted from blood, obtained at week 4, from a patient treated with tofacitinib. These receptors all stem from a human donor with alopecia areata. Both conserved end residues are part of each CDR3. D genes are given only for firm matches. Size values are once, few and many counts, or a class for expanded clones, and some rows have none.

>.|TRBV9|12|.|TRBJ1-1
TGTGCCAGCAGCGTACTGAACACTGAAGCTTTCTTT
CASSVLNTEAFF
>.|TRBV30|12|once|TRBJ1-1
TGTGCCTGGAGTCTCGGCCAGTTTGAAGCTTTCTTT
CAWSLGQFEAFF
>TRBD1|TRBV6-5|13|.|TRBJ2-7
TGTGCCAGCAGTAGGGGACAGTCCTACGAGCAGTACTTC
CASSRGQSYEQYF
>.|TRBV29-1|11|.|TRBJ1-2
TGCAGCGTTGGAAGTTTAGGGGGCTACACCTTC
CSVGSLGGYTF
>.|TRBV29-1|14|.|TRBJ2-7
TGCAGCGTCGGCGGACTGCACTCCGGCTACGAGCAGTACTTC
CSVGGLHSGYEQYF
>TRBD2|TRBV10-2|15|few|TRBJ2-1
TGCGCCAGCCGAACAACGGGGGGGCCTGTCAATGAGCAGTTCTTC
CASRTTGGPVNEQFF
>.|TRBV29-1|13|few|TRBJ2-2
TGCAGCACCCTTGGGGGTATTACCGGGGAGCTGTTTTTT
CSTLGGITGELFF
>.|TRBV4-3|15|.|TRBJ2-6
TGCGCCAGCAGCCAGGGGGGCCGGGGGGCCAACGTCCTGACTTTC
CASSQGGRGANVLTF
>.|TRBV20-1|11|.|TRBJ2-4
TGCAGTGCCACGACACCCATAATTCAGTACTTC
CSATTPIIQYF
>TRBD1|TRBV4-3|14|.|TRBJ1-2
TGCGCCAGCAGCCATACGGGACAGGGGGAAGGCTACACCTTC
CASSHTGQGEGYTF
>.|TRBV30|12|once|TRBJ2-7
TGTGCCTGGATCGGGAGCTCCTACGAGCAGTACTTC
CAWIGSSYEQYF
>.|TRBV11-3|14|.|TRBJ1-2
TGTGCCAGCAGCTTAGGCCCCTCGTCGAGGGGCTACACCTTC
CASSLGPSSRGYTF
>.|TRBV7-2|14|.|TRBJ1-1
TGTGCCAGCAGCTTTACGGAAAGGATAACTGAAGCTTTCTTT
CASSFTERITEAFF
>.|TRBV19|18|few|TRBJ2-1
TGTGCCAGTAGTGACCGTACTAGTTTTTCCCCCAAACGGGGTGAGCAGTTCTTC
CASSDRTSFSPKRGEQFF
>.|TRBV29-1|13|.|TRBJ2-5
TGCAGCGTCTTCCTAGGGAAGAGGGAGACCCAGTACTTC
CSVFLGKRETQYF
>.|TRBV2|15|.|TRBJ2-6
TGTGCCAGCAGTAAAACAGGCTCTGGGGCCAACGTCCTGACTTTC
CASSKTGSGANVLTF
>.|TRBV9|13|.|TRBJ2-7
TGTGCCAGCAGCGAGGGGCACAAATCCGAGCAGTACTTC
CASSEGHKSEQYF
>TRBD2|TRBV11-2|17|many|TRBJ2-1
TGTGCCAGCAGCTCGCCGTTGCGGGGGGCCTCCTACAATGAGCAGTTCTTC
CASSSPLRGASYNEQFF